A selection of T cell receptor beta chains follows, all from one sample in a study of shared T cell receptors in the human thymus. Using immunoSEQ multiplex PCR, the repertoire was profiled, and TCRdb retains in-frame clones only, with some absent. Altogether hundreds of thousands of clones are present, approximately 78% being singletons, with the ten largest covering 0.013%. These same records also appear under a second study, on human thymus T cells.

The sample consisted of thymocytes. The receptors come from a boy under two years old with a congenital heart defect. The CDR3 runs from the conserved cysteine through the conserved F or W. A D gene is named only where the DNA matches it firmly.

>TRBV7-2|TRBD1|TRBJ1-5
CASSPDRGSNQPQHF
>TRBV28|TRBD1|TRBJ2-2
CASSSSGTGGTNTGELFF
>TRBV5-1|-|TRBJ2-7
CASSLGDSTYEQYF
>TRBV14|-|TRBJ2-3
CASSPLLAADTQYF
>TRBV10-2|-|TRBJ2-7
CASSEGLLHQAYEQYF
>TRBV2|-|-
CASKTEAYEQYF
>TRBV4-3|-|TRBJ2-1
CASSQGYGLVFNEQFF
>TRBV19|TRBD1|TRBJ1-5
CASSPPGQGGNQPQHF
>TRBV21-1|-|TRBJ2-2
CASSREGENTGELFF
>TRBV2|-|TRBJ1-4
CASSIGRGLEKLFF
>TRBV4-2|-|TRBJ2-1
CASGLEGRKAYNEQFF
>TRBV5-1|TRBD1|TRBJ1-4
CASSPTGGVTTNEKLFF
>TRBV29-1|-|TRBJ2-3
CSVDGLALGTDTQYF
>TRBV6-6|-|TRBJ1-5
CASSFSPGENQPQHF
>TRBV15|-|TRBJ1-3
CATSRLQGIGGGNTIYF
>TRBV4-1|-|TRBJ2-7
CASSQKSPPRVPEQYF
>TRBV4-2|-|TRBJ2-5
CASWGVLGGQETQYF
>TRBV9|-|TRBJ2-5
CASSRGLQTETQYF
>TRBV29-1|-|TRBJ2-7
CSVVWQRANYEQYF
>TRBV5-5|-|TRBJ2-7
CASSYGQGYEQYF
>TRBV5-1|TRBD1|TRBJ2-3
CASSSTDRESTDTQYF
>TRBV28|TRBD1|TRBJ2-3
CASSWDRPTDTQYF